The text below deals with one TCR beta chain. This sample was taken from a study of blood T cell repertoires in COVID-19. Background on the study: T cells, B-cell-depleted T cells, or PBMCs provided the cDNA or gDNA that served as material.

This CDR3 contains 16 residues. Germline CDR1 and CDR2: DFQATT and SNEGSKA (reference sequence). V was pared by 3 bases and J by 2 bases, with 19 bases between. TCRdb keeps only in-frame clones here, not all; method: immunoSEQ multiplex PCR. The sample shows about 120,000 clones, roughly 87% of them seen only once. The source material was peripheral blood. This rearrangement joins TRBV20-1 to TRBJ1-2; TRBD1 is a possible D gene (5 bases). The TCR was taken from a human donor in a cohort sampled during active COVID-19. CDR3 sequence: CSASSLKGALNYGYTF. CDR3 bases: TGCAGTGCTAGTAGTCTTAAAGGGGCCTTAAACTATGGCTACACCTTC.